This T cell receptor (beta chain) was found in a study of blood T cell repertoires in COVID-19. The germline gives CDR1 LGHDT, CDR2 YNNKEL (reference sequence). The CDR3 is 15 residues long. Trimming took 7 bases from V and 4 from J; bases not matched to a gene: 9. Generated by immunoSEQ multiplex PCR, the TCRdb table keeps only in-frame clones and is missing some. The sample has fewer than 350,000 clones; 75% to 90% are singletons. Material for sequencing was PBMCs or T cells enriched from blood (not recorded which). The TCR originated in a woman aged 40 to 55 who had recovered from COVID-19. The chain recombines TRBV3-1 (or the pseudogene TRBV3-2) with TRBJ2-1; 8 bases match TRBD2. Here the CDR3 DNA reads TGTGCCAGCAACCCGGGGAGCGGGGGATACAATGAGCAGTTCTTC. Its translation: CASNPGSGGYNEQFF.